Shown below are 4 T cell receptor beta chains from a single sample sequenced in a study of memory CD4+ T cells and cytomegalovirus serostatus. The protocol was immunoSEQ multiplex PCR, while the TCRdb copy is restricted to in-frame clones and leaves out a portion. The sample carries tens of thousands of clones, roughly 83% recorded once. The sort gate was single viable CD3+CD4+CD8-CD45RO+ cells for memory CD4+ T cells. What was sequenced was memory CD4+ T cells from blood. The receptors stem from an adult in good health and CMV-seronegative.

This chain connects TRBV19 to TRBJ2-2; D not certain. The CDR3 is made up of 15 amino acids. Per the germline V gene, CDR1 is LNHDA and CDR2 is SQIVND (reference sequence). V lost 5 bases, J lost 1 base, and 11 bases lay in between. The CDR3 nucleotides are TGTGCCAGTAGTCCAGGACCGCAGAACACCGGGGAGCTGTTTTTT. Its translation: CASSPGPQNTGELFF. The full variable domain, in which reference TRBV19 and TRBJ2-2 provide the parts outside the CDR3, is DGGITQSPKYLFRKEGQNVTLSCEQNLNHDAMYWYRQDPGQGLRLIYYSQIVNDFQKGDIAEGYSVSREKKESFPLTVTSAQKNPTAFYLCASSPGPQNTGELFFGEGSRLTVL.

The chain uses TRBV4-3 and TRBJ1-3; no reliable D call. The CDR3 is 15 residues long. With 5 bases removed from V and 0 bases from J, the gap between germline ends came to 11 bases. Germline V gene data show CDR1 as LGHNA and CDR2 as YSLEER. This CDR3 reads CASSSRRNSGNTIYF. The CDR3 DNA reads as TGCGCCAGCAGCTCCCGGAGGAACTCTGGAAACACCATATATTTT.

CDR3 residues: CSVEEGGYGYTF. CDR3 bases: TGCAGCGTTGAAGAAGGGGGGTATGGCTACACCTTC. The chain recombines TRBV29-1 with TRBJ1-2; D perhaps matches TRBD1 (6 bases). In germline, CDR1 is SQVTM, CDR2 ANQGSEA. V was trimmed by 0 bases and J by 5 bases, leaving 7 bases between them. The CDR3 has 12 residues. Filled out from reference TRBV29-1 and TRBJ1-2, the complete variable domain reads SAVISQKPSRDICQRGTSLTIQCQVDSQVTMMFWYRQQPGQSLTLIATANQGSEATYESGFVIDKFPISRPNLTFSTLTVSNMSPEDSSIYLCSVEEGGYGYTFGSGTRLTVV.

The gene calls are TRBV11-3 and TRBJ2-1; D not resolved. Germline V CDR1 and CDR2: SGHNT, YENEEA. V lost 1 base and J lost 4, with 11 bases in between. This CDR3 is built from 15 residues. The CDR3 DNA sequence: TGTGCCAGCAGCTTAGTCCACAGCTTTTACAATGAGCAGTTCTTC. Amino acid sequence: CASSLVHSFYNEQFF.